This passage covers 12 T cell receptor beta chains from one sample sequenced in a study of T cell responses to AZD1222 COVID-19 vaccine. Clones were read by immunoSEQ multiplex PCR, and TCRdb kept only the in-frame ones, dropping some. Here the sample spans some 160,000 clones, roughly 93% being singletons. Material: peripheral blood, obtained 28 days after the second AZD1222 dose. These receptors were obtained from an adult who received the AZD1222 COVID-19 vaccine.

The V gene is TRBV5-1, the J gene TRBJ1-6; D uncertain. The CDR3 runs 13 residues. Germline V gene sequence: CDR1 SGHRS, CDR2 YFSETQ. Deletions cut 0 bases from V and 8 bases from J, with 6 bases between. Here the CDR3 reads CASSLGMDSPLHF. Here the CDR3 DNA reads TGCGCCAGCAGCTTGGGAATGGATTCACCCCTCCACTTT.

In its sample, this clone was seen once. This chain links TRBV5-1 with TRBJ2-1; 7 positions agree with TRBD1. This CDR3 contains 16 residues. The J segment lost 0 bases and the V segment lost 9 bases, leaving 12 bases of the junction unmatched. From germline, CDR1 is SGHRS and CDR2 YFSETQ. CDR3 in amino acids: CANDRQGRSSYNEQFF. CDR3 DNA: TGCGCCAACGACCGACAGGGACGAAGCTCCTACAATGAGCAGTTCTTC.

The rearrangement uses TRBV10-3 and TRBJ1-2; D is uncertain. Looked up from germline, CDR1 is ENHRY and CDR2 is SYGVKD. V was trimmed by 4 bases and J by 3 bases, leaving 9 bases between them. CDR3 size: 13 residues. This CDR3 reads CAISGLGDYGYTF. The CDR3 coding sequence is TGTGCCATCAGTGGGCTGGGAGACTATGGCTACACCTTC.

This rearrangement joins TRBV30 to TRBJ1-6, with D perhaps TRBD1 (5 bases). The V end lost 4 bases, the J end lost 6 bases, and 16 bases lay between the germline ends. The CDR3 loop spans 15 amino acids. CDR1 is GTSNPN, CDR2 SVGIG, per germline (reference sequence). The CDR3 loop reads CAWTRTSGGNSPLHF. CDR3 coding DNA: TGTGCCTGGACCAGGACAAGCGGGGGTAATTCACCCCTCCACTTT.

The V and J genes are TRBV2 and TRBJ1-1, with D perhaps matching TRBD1 (5 bases). The CDR3 consists of 14 residues. The germline V gene encodes CDR1 SNHLY and CDR2 FYNNEI. The V end lost 0 bases, the J end lost 4 bases, and 9 bases lay between the germline ends. The CDR3 nucleotides read TGTGCCAGCAGTGAAGCAGGCAGGGTCACTGAAGCTTTCTTT. This encodes CASSEAGRVTEAFF. The full variable domain, completed using reference TRBV2 and TRBJ1-1, is EPEVTQTPSHQVTQMGQEVILRCVPISNHLYFYWYRQILGQKVEFLVSFYNNEISEKSEIFDDQFSVERPDGSNFTLKIRSTKLEDSAMYFCASSEAGRVTEAFFGQGTRLTVV.

This chain connects TRBV29-1 to TRBJ1-3; 7 bases fit TRBD1. CDR1 is SQVTM, CDR2 ANQGSEA, per germline. This CDR3 comprises 13 residues. J lost 9 bases, V lost 6 bases, and 11 bases had no gene match. The CDR3, as DNA: TGCAGCGTCCAGACAGGGAAGGATGGCACCATATATTTT. This translates into CSVQTGKDGTIYF.

The J gene is TRBJ1-5, the V gene TRBV19; perhaps TRBD1 as D (6 bases). CDR3 size: 13 residues. CDR1 is LNHDA and CDR2 is SQIVND in the germline V gene (reference sequence). V shed 7 bases and J shed 7 bases, with 14 bases lying between them. CDR3 bases: TGTGCCAGTACCCTGAGGGGGGAGCAGCCCCAGCATTTT. Its translation is CASTLRGEQPQHF.

V gene TRBV19 combines with J gene TRBJ2-1, with 8 bases identical to TRBD2. This CDR3 is built from 14 residues. Germline CDR1 LNHDA, CDR2 SQIVND (reference sequence). After removal of 8 bases from V and 3 bases from J, the junction contained 6 bases not matched to a gene. In DNA form, the CDR3 reads TGTGCCAGTCGGGCGGGGGGTTTCTACAATGAGCAGTTCTTC. Translation: CASRAGGFYNEQFF.

This rearrangement joins TRBV5-1 to TRBJ1-2, with 7 nucleotides matching TRBD1. The V gene's germline CDR1 is SGHRS and CDR2 YFSETQ. The CDR3 has 12 residues. J lost 11 bases, V lost 4 bases, and 8 bases had no gene match. Here the CDR3 reads CASSDREGLYTF. The CDR3 DNA is TGCGCCAGCAGCGACAGGGAGGGACTTTACACCTTC. Full variable domain (remainder filled in from reference TRBV5-1 and TRBJ1-2): KAGVTQTPRYLIKTRGQQVTLSCSPISGHRSVSWYQQTPGQGLQFLFEYFSETQRNKGNFPGRFSGRQFSNSRSEMNVSTLELGDSALYLCASSDREGLYTFGSGTRLTVV.

The V call is TRBV5-6, the J call TRBJ1-1; D remains unclear. This CDR3 spans 15 amino acids. The germline V gene has CDR1 SGHDT and CDR2 YYEEEE. V was cut by 3 bases and J by 5 bases, with 17 bases left in between. In DNA form, the CDR3 reads TGTGCCAGCAGCTCACTAAAATGGTCGAGAACTGAAGCTTTCTTT. Its protein product is CASSSLKWSRTEAFF.

For the CDR3, the DNA is TGTGCCAGCGGGGGGCAGATGAACACTGAAGCTTTCTTT. Translated: CASGGQMNTEAFF. V gene TRBV7-2 combines with J gene TRBJ1-1; TRBD1 is a possible D gene (6 bases). Germline-derived CDR1 and CDR2 are SGHTA and FQGNSA. Trimming stripped 8 bases from V and 0 bases from J, with 10 bases between. This CDR3 has 13 residues.

The chain is built from TRBV7-6 and TRBJ2-2; D is unresolved. V was cut by 1 base and J by 7 bases, with 7 bases left in between. The germline V gene has CDR1 SGHVS and CDR2 FNYEAQ. The CDR3 is made up of 13 amino acids. CDR3 in DNA: TGTGCCAGCAGCTTAGAAGGGATCGGGGAGCTGTTTTTT. Protein sequence: CASSLEGIGELFF.